This TCR beta chain was sequenced in a study of cytomegalovirus exposure and HLA in healthy donors. Profiled with immunoSEQ multiplex PCR; TCRdb holds only in-frame clones, not every one. Of a few hundred thousand clones detected, nearly 90% appear once; the ten largest clones hold 0.35% to 0.4%. The study drew the donors from its approximately 110-subject validation cohort, separate from the approximately 670-subject first cohort. Whole-study findings and limits: Associated with cytomegalovirus, according to the listing, were some 180 TCR beta chains.

Of note for this clone: Its antigen remains unidentified.

The CDR3 totals 15 residues. Germline V gene data show CDR1 as ENHRY and CDR2 as SYGVKD. The trim removed 1 base at V and 8 bases at J, leaving 6 bases unmatched. The chain recombines TRBV10-3 with TRBJ1-4; 8 bases are shared with TRBD1. Sequences were obtained from PBMCs. The receptor's source is a woman younger than 30 in good health and CMV-seronegative. CDR3 sequence (DNA): TGTGCCATCAGTGAGTACGGACAGGGAAACGAAAAACTGTTTTTT. It is translated as CAISEYGQGNEKLFF.